This TCR beta chain was identified during a study of neurological immune-mediated disorders. Study-wide points: Multiple sclerosis patients had less TCR clonal expansion than even healthy controls, unlike HTLV-1-associated myelopathy.

5'RACE with 10-nucleotide random UMIs generated the cDNA. TCRdb re-derived calls from the 5' RACE reads in MiXCR, one entry per CDR3 protein. Of about 35,000 distinct CDR3 sequences listed, under 7.5% were seen once; the top ten hold 4.4%. This clonotype was counted many times. What it binds is unknown. The specimen was PBMCs. This receptor was identified in a woman in her thirties or forties in good health.

CDR3 in DNA: TGTGCCACCAAGGGACTAGCCAAAAACATTCAGTACTTC. This encodes CATKGLAKNIQYF. This sequence joins TRBV24-1 and TRBJ2-4; possibly TRBD2 for D (6 bases). Trimming pared 8 bases from V and 0 bases from J, leaving 7 bases between. The germline V gene has CDR1 KGHDR and CDR2 SFDVKD. The CDR3 has 13 residues.